These 10 T cell receptor beta chains share one sample of origin, sequenced in a study of tumor and adjacent non-tumor tissue in lung cancer. No cell sorting was done before RNA was extracted from the tissue. A modified ARM-PCR protocol with three rounds of nested PCR amplified TCRbeta. Each CDR3 protein gets one entry after TCRdb re-called the multiplex PCR reads with MiXCR. This table holds about 76,000 distinct CDR3 sequences, approximately 68% found once. The sequencing input was lung tumor tissue. Receptors originate from a woman aged 65 to 85 with non-small cell lung cancer.

As to this clonotype: It is likely a read error, because the conserved phenylalanine at the end of the CDR3 is missing. This sequence joins TRBV28 and TRBJ2-5; D remains ambiguous. This CDR3 comprises 13 residues. From germline, CDR1 is MDHEN and CDR2 SYDVKM. The CDR3 bases are TGTGCTAGCAGTTTATATAGGAAAGAGACCCAGTACTTA. Amino acid sequence: CASSLYRKETQYL.

Notes on this clonotype: Germline is not matched at one junction end, which may reflect a read error. In DNA form, the CDR3 reads TGTGTCAGCAGTTACCTCGGCGGGGCGGGCAATGAGCAGTGCTTC. It encodes CVSSYLGGAGNEQCF. The chain carries TRBV6-5 and TRBJ2-1; weak D call: TRBD2 (6 bases). Germline CDR1 reads MNHEY; CDR2 reads SVGAGI. The CDR3 sequence is 15 residues long.

This rearrangement joins TRBV6-5 to TRBJ2-1; TRBD2 might be the D (5 bases). V was cut by 5 bases and J by 4 bases, with 15 bases left in between. Germline CDR1 and CDR2: MNHEY and SVGAGI. The CDR3 contains 15 residues. CDR3 residues: CASSRLLSGYNEQFF. The CDR3 DNA reads as TGTGCCAGCAGTCGACTGCTAAGCGGATACAATGAGCAGTTCTTC.

This clonotype was observed once. This chain links TRBV20-1 with TRBJ2-1; 10 positions match TRBD2. CDR1 is DFQATT and CDR2 is SNEGSKA in the germline V gene (reference sequence). V gave up 7 bases and J gave up 7 bases; unmatched junction bases: 10. This CDR3 spans 14 amino acids. The CDR3 nucleotides read TGCAGTGTGAGAGCGGGAGGGAAGTTGAATGAGCAGTTCTTC. It translates to CSVRAGGKLNEQFF.

This clonotype was counted many times. This chain connects TRBV28 to TRBJ2-7; D gene ambiguous. This CDR3 is 10 amino acids long. Germline V gene lookup returns CDR1 MDHEN and CDR2 SYDVKM. Trimming took 2 bases from V and 6 from J, leaving 2 bases between them. The CDR3 DNA sequence: TGTGCCAGCAGTTTAGGCGAGCAGTACTTC. It translates to CASSLGEQYF.

About this clonotype itself: The germline gene is not matched at one end of the junction; a read error may be the cause. The genes are TRBV6-5 and TRBJ2-6, with a possible D match to TRBD1 (6 bases). The germline gives CDR1 MNHEY, CDR2 SVGAGI. The CDR3 is 15 amino acids. In nucleotides, the CDR3 is TGTGCCAGCAGACGGGACATATCTGGGACCAACGTCATGACTTTC. Translating gives CASRRDISGTNVMTF.

In its sample, this clonotype was seen a few times. The chain has TRBV29-1 and TRBJ2-3; TRBD2 might be the D (5 bases). Between the trimmed V and J ends, which lost 6 bases and 10 bases, there was a span of 17 bases. The CDR3 sequence is 12 residues long. Germline CDR1 reads SQVTM; CDR2 reads ANQGSEA. CDR3 loop: CSVGRGAEAQYF. The CDR3 DNA sequence: TGCAGCGTGGGCCGGGGTGCGGAAGCGCAGTATTTT.

Note on this clonotype: A read error is possible here, since a much larger clone lies one base away. The chain employs TRBV5-1 and TRBJ1-1; 9 bases agree with TRBD1. Germline assignment: CDR1 SGHRS and CDR2 YFSETQ. The CDR3 length is 14 residues. CDR3 amino acids: CASLPTGGTTEAVF. CDR3 in DNA: TGCGCCAGCCTCCCGACAGGGGGAACGACTGAAGCTGTCTTT.

V is TRBV7-9 and J is TRBJ2-1; D possibly corresponds to TRBD2 (5 bases). Between the trimmed V and J ends, which lost 2 bases and 4 bases, there was a span of 12 bases. Germline CDR1 and CDR2: SEHNR and FQNEAQ (reference sequence). CDR3 size: 15 residues. The DNA for the CDR3 is TGTGCCAGCAGCTTAAGTGGTCGGAGGTACAATGAGCAGTTCTTC. It translates to CASSLSGRRYNEQFF.

This clonotype came up once. Germline is not matched at one junction end, which may reflect a read error. V and J are TRBV4-1 and TRBJ1-1; D not certain. Germline V lookup: CDR1 MGHRA, CDR2 YSYEKL. The CDR3 spans 13 residues. In nucleotides, the CDR3 is TGCGCCATCAGCCAAGGAGGGCGGCTGAAAGCTTTCTTT. Encoded protein: CAISQGGRLKAFF.